These 24 T cell receptor beta chains were all obtained from the same sample, sequenced in a study of graft-versus-host responses after intestinal transplantation. Measured with immunoSEQ multiplex PCR; TCRdb has only the in-frame clones, and not every one. This sample carries tens of thousands of clones, approximately 96% of them seen once, and the ten largest clones take approximately 0.21%. These TCRs are of unknown antigen specificity. The sample here was unstimulated CD8+ T cells sorted from spleen or lymph node cells, taken before transplant. The receptors here all came from a human donor who was the organ donor for an intestinal transplant.

V gene TRBV11-2 combines with J gene TRBJ1-4; the D is unclear. V gave up 5 bases and J gave up 7 bases, with 5 bases separating them. The V gene's germline CDR1 is SGHAT and CDR2 FQNNGV. This CDR3 region has 11 residues. The CDR3 DNA sequence: TGTGCCAGCAGCCCCGGTGAAAAACTGTTTTTT. Its protein product is CASSPGEKLFF.

This chain uses TRBV7-2 with TRBJ2-5; TRBD2 aligns across 7 bases. There are 14 residues in the CDR3. Germline loops: CDR1 SGHTA, CDR2 FQGNSA. J gave up 5 bases and V 3 bases, and 6 bases lay outside the gene matches. In DNA form, the CDR3 reads TGTGCCAGCAGCTTTTCGGGGGGTCCGGAGACCCAGTACTTC. Amino acid sequence: CASSFSGGPETQYF. The variable domain in full, completed from reference TRBV7-2 and TRBJ2-5, reads GAGVSQSPSNKVTEKGKDVELRCDPISGHTALYWYRQSLGQGLEFLIYFQGNSAPDKSGLPSDRFSAERTGGSVSTLTIQRTQQEDSAVYLCASSFSGGPETQYFGPGTRLLVL.

The chain employs TRBV14 and TRBJ2-5; 9 bases match TRBD2. Germline lookup yields CDR1 SGHDN and CDR2 FVKESK. There are 16 residues in the CDR3. With V trimmed by 3 bases and J by 4 bases, 9 bases remained unmatched. As DNA, the CDR3 is TGTGCCAGCAGCCATTATCCAAGCGGGGGGACAGAGACCCAGTACTTC. Amino acids: CASSHYPSGGTETQYF.

The chain uses TRBV15 and TRBJ2-1; D is unclear. The CDR3 spans 11 residues. The ends were cut back, 8 bases at V and 8 bases at J, with 10 bases in the middle. Germline CDR1 reads LNHNV; CDR2 reads YYDKDF (reference sequence). CDR3 sequence reads: CATDDTYEQFF. CDR3 coding DNA: TGTGCCACCGACGATACGTATGAGCAGTTCTTC. Full variable domain (outside the CDR3, taken from reference TRBV15 and TRBJ2-1): DAMVIQNPRYQVTQFGKPVTLSCSQTLNHNVMYWYQQKSSQAPKLLFHYYDKDFNNEADTPDNFQSRRPNTSFCFLDIRSPGLGDTAMYLCATDDTYEQFFGPGTRLTVL.

The CDR3 spells CASSSGRDLHEQYF. In nucleotides, the CDR3 is TGTGCCAGCAGCAGCGGCAGGGATCTCCACGAGCAGTACTTC. This chain connects TRBV7-9 to TRBJ2-7; the D gene could be TRBD1 or TRBD2 (5 bases each). Germline-derived CDR1 and CDR2 are SEHNR and FQNEAQ (reference sequence). The V end was cut by 5 bases, the J end by 5 bases, with 16 bases between. The CDR3 totals 14 residues.

This sequence joins TRBV30 and TRBJ2-3; D not resolved. Looked up from germline, CDR1 is GTSNPN and CDR2 is SVGIG (reference sequence). This CDR3 is built from 13 residues. Trimming pared 4 bases from V and 5 bases from J, leaving 13 bases between. The CDR3 spells CAWTAALRDTQYF. CDR3 DNA: TGTGCCTGGACGGCAGCGTTACGAGATACGCAGTATTTT. Full variable domain (remainder filled in from reference TRBV30 and TRBJ2-3): SQTIHQWPATLVQPVGSPLSLECTVEGTSNPNLYWYRQAAGRGLQLLFYSVGIGQISSEVPQNLSASRPQDRQFILSSKKLLLSDSGFYLCAWTAALRDTQYFGPGTRLTVL.

The chain joins TRBV9 to TRBJ2-3; D not resolved. Between the trimmed V and J ends, which lost 3 bases and 0 bases, there was a span of 5 bases. The CDR3 runs to 13 residues. Germline lookup yields CDR1 SGDLS and CDR2 YYNGEE. CDR3 bases: TGTGCCAGCAGCGGGGGTAGCACAGATACGCAGTATTTT. Residues: CASSGGSTDTQYF.

The V gene is TRBV9, the J gene TRBJ1-1; possibly TRBD1 for D (5 bases). This CDR3 spans 15 amino acids. The germline V gene encodes CDR1 SGDLS and CDR2 YYNGEE. V lost 3 bases to trimming and J lost 2 bases, with 14 bases between them. CDR3 protein: CASSAAGTANTEAFF. Written as DNA, the CDR3 is TGTGCCAGCAGCGCCGCCGGGACGGCCAACACTGAAGCTTTCTTT.

This clone was seen a few times. J is TRBJ1-4 and V is TRBV27; 8 bases match TRBD1. Looked up from germline, CDR1 is MNHEY and CDR2 is SMNVEV (reference sequence). V shed 6 bases and J 2 bases; nucleotides not matched to a gene: 2. CDR3 length: 14 residues. The CDR3 loop is CASRRQGTNEKLFF. The CDR3, as DNA: TGTGCCAGCAGGCGACAGGGGACTAATGAAAAACTGTTTTTT.

DNA for the CDR3: TGTGCCAGCAGCCCCTACCAGGTCTCCTACGAGCAGTACTTC. It encodes CASSPYQVSYEQYF. The chain joins TRBV11-2 to TRBJ2-7; D is unresolved. The CDR3 extends over 14 amino acids. V was shortened by 5 bases and J by 0 bases, with 11 bases between the two germline ends. The germline CDR1 and CDR2 sequences are SGHAT and FQNNGV.

V gene TRBV19 combines with J gene TRBJ2-1; perhaps TRBD2 as D (7 bases). Germline CDR1 and CDR2: LNHDA and SQIVND (reference sequence). This CDR3 has 14 residues. Trimming removed 8 bases from V and 5 bases from J, with 16 bases in between. As DNA, the CDR3 is TGTGCCAGTGAAAGGAGGGGGGGCGACAATGAGCAGTTCTTC. It codes for CASERRGGDNEQFF.

The CDR3 DNA is TGTGCCAGCAGTGATGGGGAGACTAGCCCTAGCACAGATACGCAGTATTTT. This codes for CASSDGETSPSTDTQYF. The rearrangement links TRBV6-1 to TRBJ2-3; 7 bases line up with TRBD2. The CDR3 consists of 17 residues. CDR1 is MNHNS, CDR2 SASEGT, per germline. The V and J ends lost 3 bases and 0 bases, in that order; junction bases with no gene match: 9.

The genes are TRBV2 and TRBJ1-5; possibly TRBD1 for D (6 bases). With 1 base removed from V and 0 bases from J, the gap between germline ends came to 16 bases. CDR3 size: 18 residues. Germline V gene lookup returns CDR1 SNHLY and CDR2 FYNNEI. The DNA of the CDR3 is TGTGCCAGCAGTGAAGAATGGGCGGGGGCCTTTAGCAATCAGCCCCAGCATTTT. Amino acid sequence: CASSEEWAGAFSNQPQHF. Drawing the rest from reference TRBV2 and TRBJ1-5, the complete variable domain is EPEVTQTPSHQVTQMGQEVILRCVPISNHLYFYWYRQILGQKVEFLVSFYNNEISEKSEIFDDQFSVERPDGSNFTLKIRSTKLEDSAMYFCASSEEWAGAFSNQPQHFGDGTRLSIL.

The rearrangement joins TRBV19 to TRBJ1-1, with TRBD1 matching 9 bases. The germline gives CDR1 LNHDA, CDR2 SQIVND (reference sequence). Unmatched junction bases numbered 9, after V lost 3 bases and J lost 7 bases. This CDR3 has 15 amino acids. CDR3 amino acids: CASSILGQGMFEAFF. The CDR3 nucleotides read TGTGCCAGTAGTATCCTCGGACAGGGGATGTTTGAAGCTTTCTTT.

The rearrangement joins TRBV7-9 to TRBJ2-3; D unclear. CDR1 and CDR2 (germline): SEHNR, FQNEAQ (reference sequence). The CDR3 covers 12 residues. V was pared by 1 base and J by 5 bases, with 4 bases between. The CDR3 reads CASSLVEDTQYF. CDR3 nucleotide sequence: TGTGCCAGCAGCTTAGTCGAAGATACGCAGTATTTT.

The rearrangement links TRBV7-6 to TRBJ2-3; D might be TRBD2 (7 bases). The CDR3 extends over 15 amino acids. The V end was cut by 1 base, the J end by 2 bases, with 10 bases between. The germline gives CDR1 SGHVS, CDR2 FNYEAQ. The CDR3, as DNA: TGTGCCAGCAGCTTAGGGGGGGGCTACACAGATACGCAGTATTTT. Its translation is CASSLGGGYTDTQYF. Full variable domain (outside the CDR3, taken from reference TRBV7-6 and TRBJ2-3): GAGVSQSPRYKVTKRGQDVALRCDPISGHVSLYWYRQALGQGPEFLTYFNYEAQQDKSGLPNDRFSAERPEGSISTLTIQRTEQRDSAMYRCASSLGGGYTDTQYFGPGTRLTVL.

The chain couples TRBV7-9 to TRBJ1-5, with TRBD1 as a possible D gene (6 bases). Germline CDR1 and CDR2: SEHNR and FQNEAQ (reference sequence). The CDR3 is made up of 14 amino acids. The V end lost 5 bases, the J end lost 6 bases, and 14 bases lay between the germline ends. The CDR3 DNA reads TGTGCCAGCAGCCCCACTGGGGGGCTTCAGCCCCAGCATTTT. Translation: CASSPTGGLQPQHF.

This sequence joins TRBV6-6 and TRBJ1-1; no firm D call. V was trimmed by 2 bases and J by 7 bases, leaving 5 bases between them. Germline lookup yields CDR1 MNHNY and CDR2 SVGAGI (reference sequence). The CDR3 runs to 11 residues. This CDR3 reads CASSYVGEAFF. DNA for the CDR3: TGTGCCAGCAGTTACGTAGGTGAAGCTTTCTTT.

J is TRBJ2-4 and V is TRBV7-9; 9 positions match TRBD1. The CDR3 length is 15 residues. CDR1 and CDR2 from the germline V gene are SEHNR and FQNEAQ (reference sequence). Germline trimming cut 1 base from V and 3 bases from J; bases unmatched to any gene: 1. CDR3: CASSLGTGDKNIQYF. The DNA for the CDR3 is TGTGCCAGCAGCTTAGGGACAGGGGACAAAAACATTCAGTACTTC.

A note on this clone: One junction end does not reproduce the germline sequence, and a read error may be involved. The chain uses TRBV11-2 and TRBJ2-3; maybe TRBD1 (6 bases). There are 18 residues in the CDR3. The germline CDR1 and CDR2 sequences are SGHAT and FQNNGV. CDR3 loop: CASSLDPKTGLSIDTQYF. In nucleotides, the CDR3 is TGTGCCAGCAGCTTAGATCCCAAAACAGGGTTGAGCATAGATACGCAGTATTTT.

This chain uses TRBV5-4 with TRBJ1-4; D not resolved. Between the trimmed V and J ends, which lost 4 bases and 0 bases, there was a span of 10 bases. The CDR3 runs 15 residues. CDR1 and CDR2 (germline): SGHNT, YYREEE (reference sequence). CDR3 sequence reads: CASSPNLATNEKLFF. The CDR3 DNA reads TGTGCCAGCAGCCCTAACCTAGCAACTAATGAAAAACTGTTTTTT.

The chain has TRBV5-1 and TRBJ2-3; TRBD2 aligns across 16 bases. The CDR3 contains 18 residues. Germline V gives CDR1 SGHRS, CDR2 YFSETQ. Trimming cost V 1 base and J 2 bases; bases outside gene matches: 4. The CDR3 nucleotides are TGCGCCAGCAGCTTGTACGGGACTAGCGGGAGGGACACAGATACGCAGTATTTT. Translation gives CASSLYGTSGRDTDTQYF.

This chain connects TRBV5-5 to TRBJ1-2; weak D call: TRBD1 (5 bases). The V and J ends lost 0 bases and 2 bases respectively, with 5 bases between them. This CDR3 spans 13 amino acids. Germline assignment: CDR1 SGHKS and CDR2 YYEKEE (reference sequence). The CDR3 here is CASSLEGNYGYTF. DNA of the CDR3: TGTGCCAGCAGCTTGGAGGGGAACTATGGCTACACCTTC. The variable domain in full, completed from reference TRBV5-5 and TRBJ1-2, reads DAGVTQSPTHLIKTRGQQVTLRCSPISGHKSVSWYQQVLGQGPQFIFQYYEKEERGRGNFPDRFSARQFPNYSSELNVNALLLGDSALYLCASSLEGNYGYTFGSGTRLTVV.

The J gene is TRBJ1-4, the V gene TRBV27; 9 nucleotides agree with TRBD1. V shed 6 bases, J shed 5 bases, and the junction held 4 bases outside the gene matches. This CDR3 is 14 amino acids long. Germline V gene lookup returns CDR1 MNHEY and CDR2 SMNVEV (reference sequence). CDR3 residues: CASRRTGENEKLFF. The CDR3 DNA follows: TGTGCCAGCAGGCGGACAGGGGAAAATGAAAAACTGTTTTTT.